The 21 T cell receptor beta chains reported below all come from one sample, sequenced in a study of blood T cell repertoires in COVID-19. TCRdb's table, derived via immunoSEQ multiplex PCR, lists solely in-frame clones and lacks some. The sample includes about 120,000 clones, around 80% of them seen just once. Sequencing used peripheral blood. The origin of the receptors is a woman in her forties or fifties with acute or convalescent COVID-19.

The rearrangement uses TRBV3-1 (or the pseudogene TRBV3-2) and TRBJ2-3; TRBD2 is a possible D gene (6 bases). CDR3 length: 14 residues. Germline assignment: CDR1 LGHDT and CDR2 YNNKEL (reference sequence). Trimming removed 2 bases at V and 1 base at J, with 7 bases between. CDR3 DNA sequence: TGTGCCAGCAGCCAACCGGGGGGCACAGATACGCAGTATTTT. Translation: CASSQPGGTDTQYF.

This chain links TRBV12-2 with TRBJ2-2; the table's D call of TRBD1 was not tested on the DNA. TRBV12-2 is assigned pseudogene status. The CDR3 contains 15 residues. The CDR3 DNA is TGTGCAAGTCGCTCCCCCCAGGGAAGTACCGGGGAGCTGTTTTTT. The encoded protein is CASRSPQGSTGELFF.

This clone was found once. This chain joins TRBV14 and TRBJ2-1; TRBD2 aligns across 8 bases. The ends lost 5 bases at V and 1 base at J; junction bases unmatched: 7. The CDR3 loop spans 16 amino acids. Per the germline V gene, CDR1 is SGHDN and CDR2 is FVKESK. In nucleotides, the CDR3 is TGTGCCAGCAGCGGACTCGGGGGGGCTTCCTACAATGAGCAGTTCTTC. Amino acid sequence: CASSGLGGASYNEQFF.

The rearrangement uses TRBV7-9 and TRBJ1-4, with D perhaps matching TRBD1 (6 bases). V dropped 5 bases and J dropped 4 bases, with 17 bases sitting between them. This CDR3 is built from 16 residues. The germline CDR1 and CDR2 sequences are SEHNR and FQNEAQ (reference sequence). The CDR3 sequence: CASSTHLTGGNEKLFF. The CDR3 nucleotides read TGTGCCAGCAGCACGCACTTGACAGGCGGTAATGAAAAACTGTTTTTT.

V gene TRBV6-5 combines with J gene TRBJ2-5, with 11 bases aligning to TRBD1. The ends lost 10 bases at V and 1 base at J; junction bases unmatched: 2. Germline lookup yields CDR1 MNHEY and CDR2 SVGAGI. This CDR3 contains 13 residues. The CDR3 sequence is CATGTGGQETQYF. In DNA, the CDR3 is TGTGCCACCGGGACAGGGGGCCAAGAGACCCAGTACTTC.

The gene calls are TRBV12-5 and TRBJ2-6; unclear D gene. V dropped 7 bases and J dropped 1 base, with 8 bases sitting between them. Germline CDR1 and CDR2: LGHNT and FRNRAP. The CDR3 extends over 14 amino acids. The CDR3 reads CASAPESGANVLTF. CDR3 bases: TGTGCTAGTGCCCCCGAGTCTGGGGCCAACGTCCTGACTTTC.

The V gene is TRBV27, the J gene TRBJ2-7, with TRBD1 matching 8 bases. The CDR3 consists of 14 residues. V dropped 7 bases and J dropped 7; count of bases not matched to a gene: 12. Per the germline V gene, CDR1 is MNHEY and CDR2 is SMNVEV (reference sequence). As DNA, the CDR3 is TGTGCCAGCACCCGACAGGGGATGATGGAGGAGCAGTACTTC. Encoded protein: CASTRQGMMEEQYF.

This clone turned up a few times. The CDR3 DNA reads as TGTGCCAGTAGTATTCTCTGGGTGAGGGGGGGGAATGAGCAGTTCTTC. Translating gives CASSILWVRGGNEQFF. The chain links TRBV19 to TRBJ2-1; D may be TRBD2 (7 bases). Germline loops: CDR1 LNHDA, CDR2 SQIVND (reference sequence). The CDR3 consists of 16 residues. V was cut by 3 bases and J by 7 bases, with 19 bases left in between. Complete variable domain (other parts from reference TRBV19 and TRBJ2-1): DGGITQSPKYLFRKEGQNVTLSCEQNLNHDAMYWYRQDPGQGLRLIYYSQIVNDFQKGDIAEGYSVSREKKESFPLTVTSAQKNPTAFYLCASSILWVRGGNEQFFGPGTRLTVL.

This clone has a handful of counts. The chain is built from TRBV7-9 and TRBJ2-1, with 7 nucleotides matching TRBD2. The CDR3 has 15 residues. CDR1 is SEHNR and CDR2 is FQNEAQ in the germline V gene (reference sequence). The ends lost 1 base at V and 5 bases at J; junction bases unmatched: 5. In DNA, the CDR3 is TGTGCCAGCAGCTTAGGGGGACTACTTCACAATGAGCAGTTCTTC. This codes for CASSLGGLLHNEQFF.

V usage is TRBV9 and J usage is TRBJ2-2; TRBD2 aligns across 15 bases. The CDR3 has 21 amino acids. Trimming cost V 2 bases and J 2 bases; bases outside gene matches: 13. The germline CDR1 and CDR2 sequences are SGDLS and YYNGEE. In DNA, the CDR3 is TGTGCCAGCAGCGTGCTACCCGGGACTAGCGGGGGGACTGTTAACACCGGGGAGCTGTTTTTT. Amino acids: CASSVLPGTSGGTVNTGELFF.

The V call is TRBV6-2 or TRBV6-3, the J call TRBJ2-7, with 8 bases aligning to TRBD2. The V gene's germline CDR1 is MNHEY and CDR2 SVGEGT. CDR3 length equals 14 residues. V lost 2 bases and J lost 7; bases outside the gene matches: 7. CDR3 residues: CASSYGGLAREQYF. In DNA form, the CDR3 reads TGTGCCAGCAGTTACGGCGGACTAGCACGTGAGCAGTACTTC.

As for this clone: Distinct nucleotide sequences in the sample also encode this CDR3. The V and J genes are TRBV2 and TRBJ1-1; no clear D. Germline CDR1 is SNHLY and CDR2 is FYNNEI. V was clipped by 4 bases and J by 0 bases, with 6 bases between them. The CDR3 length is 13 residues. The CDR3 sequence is CASSGQMNTEAFF. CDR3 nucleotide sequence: TGTGCCAGCAGTGGGCAGATGAACACTGAAGCTTTCTTT.

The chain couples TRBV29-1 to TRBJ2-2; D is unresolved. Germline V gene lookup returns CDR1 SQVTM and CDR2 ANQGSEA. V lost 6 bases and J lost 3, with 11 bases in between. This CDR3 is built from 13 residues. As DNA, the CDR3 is TGCAGCGTCGACTCCCTTGACACCGGGGAGCTGTTTTTT. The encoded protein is CSVDSLDTGELFF.

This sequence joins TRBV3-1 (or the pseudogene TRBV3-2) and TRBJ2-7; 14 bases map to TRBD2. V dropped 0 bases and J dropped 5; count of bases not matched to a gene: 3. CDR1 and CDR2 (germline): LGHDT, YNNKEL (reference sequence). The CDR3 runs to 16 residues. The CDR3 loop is CASSQDWGLAGDEQYF. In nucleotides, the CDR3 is TGTGCCAGCAGCCAAGATTGGGGACTAGCGGGGGACGAGCAGTACTTC.

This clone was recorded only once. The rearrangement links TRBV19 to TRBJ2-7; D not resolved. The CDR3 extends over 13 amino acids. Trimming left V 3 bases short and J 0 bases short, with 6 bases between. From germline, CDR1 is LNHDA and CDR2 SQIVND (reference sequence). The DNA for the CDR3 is TGTGCCAGTAGTATTCAATTCTCCTACGAGCAGTACTTC. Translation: CASSIQFSYEQYF.

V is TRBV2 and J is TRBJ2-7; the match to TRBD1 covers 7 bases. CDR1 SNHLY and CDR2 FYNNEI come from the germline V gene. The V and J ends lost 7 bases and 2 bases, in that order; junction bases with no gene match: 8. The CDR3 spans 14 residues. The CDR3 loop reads CASTERQGTYEQYF. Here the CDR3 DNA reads TGTGCCAGCACGGAAAGACAGGGAACCTACGAGCAGTACTTC.

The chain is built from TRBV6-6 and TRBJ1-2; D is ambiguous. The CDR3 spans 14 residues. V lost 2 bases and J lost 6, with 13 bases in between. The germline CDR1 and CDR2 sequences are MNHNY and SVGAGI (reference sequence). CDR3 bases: TGTGCCAGCAGTTACGCTATCTCCGGGGATGGCTACACCTTC. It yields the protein CASSYAISGDGYTF.

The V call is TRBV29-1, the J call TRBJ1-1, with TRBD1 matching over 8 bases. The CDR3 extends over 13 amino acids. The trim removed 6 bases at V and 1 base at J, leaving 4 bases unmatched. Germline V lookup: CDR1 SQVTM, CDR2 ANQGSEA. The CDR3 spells CSVVGTGNTEAFF. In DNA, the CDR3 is TGCAGCGTGGTCGGGACAGGGAACACTGAAGCTTTCTTT.

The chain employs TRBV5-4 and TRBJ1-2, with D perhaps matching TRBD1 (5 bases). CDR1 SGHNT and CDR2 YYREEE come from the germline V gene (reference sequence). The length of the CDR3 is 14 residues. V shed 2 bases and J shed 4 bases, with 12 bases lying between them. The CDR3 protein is CASSLETAGYGYTF. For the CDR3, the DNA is TGTGCCAGCAGCTTAGAGACAGCGGGCTATGGCTACACCTTC.

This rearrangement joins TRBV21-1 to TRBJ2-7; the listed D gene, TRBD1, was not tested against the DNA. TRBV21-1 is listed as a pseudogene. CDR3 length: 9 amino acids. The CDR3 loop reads CASSSQINF. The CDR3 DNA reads TGTGCCAGCAGCAGCCAGATAAACTTC.

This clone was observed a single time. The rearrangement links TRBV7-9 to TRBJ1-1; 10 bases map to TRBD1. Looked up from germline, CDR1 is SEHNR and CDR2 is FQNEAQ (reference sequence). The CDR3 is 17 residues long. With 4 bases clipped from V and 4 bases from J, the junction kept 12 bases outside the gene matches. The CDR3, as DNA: TGTGCCAGCAGCTCTACCCGACCGGGACAGGGGAGCACTGAAGCTTTCTTT. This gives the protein CASSSTRPGQGSTEAFF.